The clone carrying this T cell receptor beta chain occurred many times. This entry comes from a study of T cells in Graves' hyperthyroidism and ophthalmopathy. V lost 5 bases and J lost 2, with 15 bases in between. This CDR3 spans 15 amino acids. Germline CDR1 reads SGHAT; CDR2 reads FQDESV (reference sequence). Amplification yielded TCR beta CDR3 regions, with RNA transcripts as the source. HTBI primers were used for first-round RT-PCR of the TCR CDR3. MiXCR, applied by TCRdb to the multiplex PCR reads, yields one record per CDR3 protein. The sample gives around 610,000 distinct CDR3 sequences, under 15% of which show up once; approximately 4.3% is in the top ten. Reasons for excluding patients were uncontrolled infection, other autoimmune disease, pregnancy or lactation.

Sample: blood. The chain is built from TRBV11-1 and TRBJ2-5; D possibly corresponds to TRBD2 (5 bases). The TCR was taken from a middle-aged woman with Graves' ophthalmopathy. CDR3 in amino acids: CASSLGRRRQETQYF. As DNA, the CDR3 is TGTGCCAGCAGCCTAGGGCGGAGGAGGCAAGAGACCCAGTACTTC.